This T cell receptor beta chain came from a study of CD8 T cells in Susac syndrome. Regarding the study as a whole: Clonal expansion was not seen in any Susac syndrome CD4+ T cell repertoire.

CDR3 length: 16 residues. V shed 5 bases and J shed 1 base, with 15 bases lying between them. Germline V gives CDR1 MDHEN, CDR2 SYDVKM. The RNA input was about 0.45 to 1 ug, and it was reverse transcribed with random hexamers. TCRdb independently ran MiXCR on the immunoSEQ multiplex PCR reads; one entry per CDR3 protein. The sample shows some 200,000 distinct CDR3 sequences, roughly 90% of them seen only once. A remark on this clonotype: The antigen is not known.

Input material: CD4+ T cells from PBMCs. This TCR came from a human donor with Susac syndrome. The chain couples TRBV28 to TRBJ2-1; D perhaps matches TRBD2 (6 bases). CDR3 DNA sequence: TGTGCCAGCAGTCCAACGGGGGTGGGGTCCTACAATGAGCAGTTCTTC. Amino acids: CASSPTGVGSYNEQFF. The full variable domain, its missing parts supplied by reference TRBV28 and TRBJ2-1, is DVKVTQSSRYLVKRTGEKVFLECVQDMDHENMFWYRQDPGLGLRLIYFSYDVKMKEKGDIPEGYSVSREKKERFSLILESASTNQTSMYLCASSPTGVGSYNEQFFGPGTRLTVL.